This T cell receptor (beta chain) was found in a study of CD8 T cells in Susac syndrome. Findings of the study overall: The study's TCR sequencing and HLA analysis drew on a certain number of individuals. That number was acknowledged as relatively small.

The CDR3 is made up of 15 amino acids. Germline lookup yields CDR1 SNHLY and CDR2 FYNNEI. Trimming pared 0 bases from V and 7 bases from J, leaving 15 bases between. The authors negatively isolated CD8+ and CD4+ T cells and FACS-enriched TEMRA cells. Comment on this clonotype: Its antigen is unknown.

The RNA input was about 0.45 to 1 ug, and it was reverse transcribed with random hexamers. TCR beta CDR3 was amplified by immunoSEQ covering 54 Vbeta and 13 Jbeta. TCRdb called the immunoSEQ multiplex PCR reads again in MiXCR, with one record for every CDR3 protein. The profile shows some 150,000 distinct CDR3 sequences, approximately 96% of them singletons. The chain carries TRBV2 and TRBJ1-1; no definite D call. The specimen sequenced was CD8+ T cells from PBMCs. The origin of this receptor is a human donor with multiple sclerosis. As DNA, the CDR3 is TGTGCCAGCAGTGAAGCGCTTGGTCTCGGAGTTGAAGCTTTCTTT. Its protein is CASSEALGLGVEAFF.